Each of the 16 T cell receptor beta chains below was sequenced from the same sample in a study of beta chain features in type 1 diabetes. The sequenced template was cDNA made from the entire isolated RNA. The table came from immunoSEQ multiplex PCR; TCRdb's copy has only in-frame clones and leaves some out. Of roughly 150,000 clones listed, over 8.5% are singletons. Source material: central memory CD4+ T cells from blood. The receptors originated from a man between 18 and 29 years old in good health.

DNA of the CDR3: TGTGCCAGCAGTGGAAGGTCGATGGGAGAGACCCAGTACTTC. Its protein is CASSGRSMGETQYF. The V and J genes are TRBV2 and TRBJ2-5; the D is unclear. Germline V lookup: CDR1 SNHLY, CDR2 FYNNEI. Trimming pared 4 bases from V and 4 bases from J, leaving 13 bases between. CDR3 length equals 14 residues.

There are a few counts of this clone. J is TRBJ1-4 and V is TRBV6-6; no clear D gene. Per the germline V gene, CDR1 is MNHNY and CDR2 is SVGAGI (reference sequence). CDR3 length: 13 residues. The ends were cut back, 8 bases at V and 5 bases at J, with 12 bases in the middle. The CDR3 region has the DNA TGTGCCAGCGCTTTGGGGAGGAATGAAAAACTGTTTTTT. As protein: CASALGRNEKLFF.

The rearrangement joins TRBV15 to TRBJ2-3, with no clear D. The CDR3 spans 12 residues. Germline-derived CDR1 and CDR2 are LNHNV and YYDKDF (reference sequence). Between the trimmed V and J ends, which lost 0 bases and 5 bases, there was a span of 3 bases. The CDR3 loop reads CATSRDGDTQYF. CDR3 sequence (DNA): TGTGCCACCAGCAGAGATGGAGATACGCAGTATTTT.

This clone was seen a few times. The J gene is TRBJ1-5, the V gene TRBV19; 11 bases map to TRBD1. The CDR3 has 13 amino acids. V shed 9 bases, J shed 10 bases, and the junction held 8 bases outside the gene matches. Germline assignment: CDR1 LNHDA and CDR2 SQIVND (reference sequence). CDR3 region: CASSGTGGNPQHF. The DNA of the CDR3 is TGTGCCAGCTCCGGGACAGGGGGTAATCCCCAGCATTTT.

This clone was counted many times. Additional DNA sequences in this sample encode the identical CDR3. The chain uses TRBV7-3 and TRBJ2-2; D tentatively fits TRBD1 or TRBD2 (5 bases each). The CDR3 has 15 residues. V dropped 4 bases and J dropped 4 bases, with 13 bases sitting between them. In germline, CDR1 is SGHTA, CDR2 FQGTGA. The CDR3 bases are TGTGCCAGCAGCTCAACCGGGACGATCACCGGGGAGCTGTTTTTT. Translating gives CASSSTGTITGELFF.

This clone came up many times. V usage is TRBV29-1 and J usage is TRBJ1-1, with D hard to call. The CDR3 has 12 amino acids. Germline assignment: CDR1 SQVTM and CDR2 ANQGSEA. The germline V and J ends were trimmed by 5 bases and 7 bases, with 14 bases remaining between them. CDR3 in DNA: TGCAGCGTTACTGGACTGAACTTTGAAGCTTTCTTT. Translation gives CSVTGLNFEAFF.

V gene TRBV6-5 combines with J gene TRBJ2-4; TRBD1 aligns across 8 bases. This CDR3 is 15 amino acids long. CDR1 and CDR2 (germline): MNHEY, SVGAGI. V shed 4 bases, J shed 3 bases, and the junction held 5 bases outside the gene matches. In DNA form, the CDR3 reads TGTGCCAGCAGTTCCCCGGGGACAGGCAAAAACATTCAGTACTTC. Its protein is CASSSPGTGKNIQYF.

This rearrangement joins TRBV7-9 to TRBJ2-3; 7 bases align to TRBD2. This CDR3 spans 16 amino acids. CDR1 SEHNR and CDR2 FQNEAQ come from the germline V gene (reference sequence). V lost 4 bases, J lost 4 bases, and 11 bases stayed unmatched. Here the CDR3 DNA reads TGTGCCAGCAGCTCCCCCCGAGGCCGGGGGGCAGATACGCAGTATTTT. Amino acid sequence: CASSSPRGRGADTQYF.

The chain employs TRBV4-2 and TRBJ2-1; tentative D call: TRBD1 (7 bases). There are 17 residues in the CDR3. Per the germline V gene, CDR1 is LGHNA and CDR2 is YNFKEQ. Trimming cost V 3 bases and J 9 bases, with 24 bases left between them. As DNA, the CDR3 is TGTGCCAGCAGCCACCAAGGAGGGGGCCTTAGCCCCGGTGAGCAGTTCTTC. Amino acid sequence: CASSHQGGGLSPGEQFF.

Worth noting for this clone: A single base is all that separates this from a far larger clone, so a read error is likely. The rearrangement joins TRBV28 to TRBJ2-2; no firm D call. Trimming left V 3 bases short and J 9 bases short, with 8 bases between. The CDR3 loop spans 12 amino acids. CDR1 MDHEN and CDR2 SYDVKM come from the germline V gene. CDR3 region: CASSLGSRELFF. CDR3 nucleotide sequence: TGTGCCAGCAGTTTGGGCTCGCGGGAGCTGTTTTTT.

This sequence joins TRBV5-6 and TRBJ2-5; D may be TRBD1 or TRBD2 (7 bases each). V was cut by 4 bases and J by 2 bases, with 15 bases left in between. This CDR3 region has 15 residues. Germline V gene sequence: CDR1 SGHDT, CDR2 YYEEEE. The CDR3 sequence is CASSKGQRGQETQYF. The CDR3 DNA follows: TGTGCCAGCAGCAAGGGACAGCGGGGACAAGAGACCCAGTACTTC.

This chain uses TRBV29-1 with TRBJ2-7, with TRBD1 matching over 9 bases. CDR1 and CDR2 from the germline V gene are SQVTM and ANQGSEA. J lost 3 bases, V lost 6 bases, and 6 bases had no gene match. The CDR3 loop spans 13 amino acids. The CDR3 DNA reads TGCAGCGTAACCGGGACAGGGTACTACGAGCAGTACTTC. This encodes CSVTGTGYYEQYF.

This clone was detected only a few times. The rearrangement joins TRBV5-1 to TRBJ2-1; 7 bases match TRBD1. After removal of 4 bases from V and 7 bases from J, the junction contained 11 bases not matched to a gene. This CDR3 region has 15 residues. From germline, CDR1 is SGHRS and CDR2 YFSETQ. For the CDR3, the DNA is TGCGCCAGCAGCAAGAGCGGACAGGCCGGGAATGAGCAGTTCTTC. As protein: CASSKSGQAGNEQFF.

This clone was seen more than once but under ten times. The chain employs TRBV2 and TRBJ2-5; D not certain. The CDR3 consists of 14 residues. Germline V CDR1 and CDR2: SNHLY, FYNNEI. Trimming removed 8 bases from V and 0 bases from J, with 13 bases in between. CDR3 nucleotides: TGTGCCAGCGTCCGATCGGGCAACCAAGAGACCCAGTACTTC. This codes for CASVRSGNQETQYF.

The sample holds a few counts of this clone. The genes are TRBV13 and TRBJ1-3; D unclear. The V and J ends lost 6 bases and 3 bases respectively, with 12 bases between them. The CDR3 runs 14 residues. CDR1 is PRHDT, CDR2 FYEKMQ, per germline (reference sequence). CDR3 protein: CASRPRGFGNTIYF. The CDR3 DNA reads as TGTGCCAGCAGGCCCCGGGGATTTGGAAACACCATATATTTT.

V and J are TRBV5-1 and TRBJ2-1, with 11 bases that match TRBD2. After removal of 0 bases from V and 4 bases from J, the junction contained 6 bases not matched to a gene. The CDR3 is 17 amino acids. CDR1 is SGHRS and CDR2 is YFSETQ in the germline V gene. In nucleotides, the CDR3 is TGCGCCAGCAGCTTGGGTCTAACTAGCGGGAGTTACAATGAGCAGTTCTTC. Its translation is CASSLGLTSGSYNEQFF.